The 27 T cell receptor beta chains in this list originate from one sample, sequenced in a study of blood T cell repertoires in COVID-19 (dated by TCRdb to the early 2020s). Library preparation was by the immunoSEQ multiplex PCR assay. As stored in TCRdb, this immuneACCESS dataset retains in-frame rearrangements with V and J assigned. A fraction of the clones does not appear; measured against another copy, unresolved V genes explain less than half of the discrepancy, and the remainder lacks a known reason. The sample table records 150,000 to 200,000 clones; under 90% of these occur just once. The leading ten clones occupy over 15% of the sample. The sample comprised peripheral blood. The receptor set was obtained from a person in their 70s with COVID-19, enrolled during active disease.

This sequence joins TRBV28 and TRBJ2-7; TRBD1 aligns across 8 bases. The germline CDR1 and CDR2 sequences are MDHEN and SYDVKM. The CDR3 has 16 amino acids. V lost 3 bases and J lost 0; bases outside the gene matches: 7. The CDR3 sequence is CASSFVGQGRSYEQYF. In DNA form, the CDR3 reads TGTGCCAGCAGTTTTGTCGGACAGGGACGCTCCTACGAGCAGTACTTC. Full variable domain (outside the CDR3, taken from reference TRBV28 and TRBJ2-7): DVKVTQSSRYLVKRTGEKVFLECVQDMDHENMFWYRQDPGLGLRLIYFSYDVKMKEKGDIPEGYSVSREKKERFSLILESASTNQTSMYLCASSFVGQGRSYEQYFGPGTRLTVT.

This clone showed up just a few times. This rearrangement joins TRBV19 to TRBJ2-5, with 11 bases matching TRBD2. Germline V lookup: CDR1 LNHDA, CDR2 SQIVND (reference sequence). The V and J ends lost 4 bases and 4 bases, in that order; junction bases with no gene match: 5. The CDR3 spans 15 residues. CDR3 nucleotide sequence: TGTGCCAGTAGTAGCCTAGCGGGAGGATTAGAGACCCAGTACTTC. Its translation: CASSSLAGGLETQYF.

This clone has just one count. The V and J genes are TRBV19 and TRBJ1-5, with TRBD1 matching 8 bases. The CDR3 covers 16 residues. Looked up from germline, CDR1 is LNHDA and CDR2 is SQIVND (reference sequence). V lost 3 bases and J lost 4; bases outside the gene matches: 8. The CDR3 DNA is TGTGCCAGTAGTATCCAGGGGGCTACGGGGAATCAGCCCCAGCATTTT. As protein: CASSIQGATGNQPQHF.

The chain joins TRBV5-4 to TRBJ2-7; tentative D call: TRBD2 (5 bases). Germline CDR1 and CDR2: SGHNT and YYREEE (reference sequence). Trimming pared 0 bases from V and 2 bases from J, leaving 9 bases between. The CDR3 is 14 amino acids. The CDR3 here is CASSLAGFPYEQYF. CDR3 nucleotide sequence: TGTGCCAGCAGCTTGGCGGGGTTCCCCTACGAGCAGTACTTC. Using reference TRBV5-4 and TRBJ2-7 for the parts outside the CDR3, the full variable domain is ETGVTQSPTHLIKTRGQQVTLRCSSQSGHNTVSWYQQALGQGPQFIFQYYREEENGRGNFPPRFSGLQFPNYSSELNVNALELDDSALYLCASSLAGFPYEQYFGPGTRLTVT.

V usage is TRBV29-1 and J usage is TRBJ2-7, with D possibly matching TRBD2 (6 bases). The CDR3 runs 13 residues. From germline, CDR1 is SQVTM and CDR2 ANQGSEA. The V gene lost 4 bases and the J gene lost 6 bases, with 16 bases spanning the gap. The CDR3 is CSVGGATSPEQYF. The CDR3 DNA follows: TGCAGCGTTGGAGGGGCGACTAGTCCCGAGCAGTACTTC.

This chain uses TRBV7-3 with TRBJ2-7, with a possible D match to TRBD1 (6 bases). This CDR3 region has 13 residues. Trimming removed 5 bases at V and 7 bases at J, with 15 bases between. Germline values: CDR1 SGHTA, CDR2 FQGTGA. In DNA, the CDR3 is TGTGCCAGCAGCGTAAATACAGGGAGAGAGCAGTACTTC. The encoded protein is CASSVNTGREQYF.

Notes on this clone: One junction end does not reproduce the germline sequence, and a read error may be involved. The chain joins TRBV6-6 to TRBJ1-2, with TRBD1 identical over 11 bases. Germline V gives CDR1 MNHNY, CDR2 SVGAGI (reference sequence). The CDR3 loop spans 16 amino acids. The CDR3 region has the DNA TGTGCCAGCAGTCGATGGACAGGGGGCAAAGACTACGGCTACACCTTC. It specifies CASSRWTGGKDYGYTF.

This chain joins TRBV18 and TRBJ1-5; 8 positions match TRBD1. V shed 2 bases and J 9 bases; nucleotides not matched to a gene: 6. Germline V gene sequence: CDR1 KGHSH, CDR2 LQKENI. This CDR3 has 14 amino acids. The CDR3 reads CASSPGQGGGPQHF. CDR3 sequence (DNA): TGTGCCAGCTCACCAGGACAGGGTGGGGGGCCCCAGCATTTT. Filled out from reference TRBV18 and TRBJ1-5, the complete variable domain reads NAGVMQNPRHLVRRRGQEARLRCSPMKGHSHVYWYRQLPEEGLKFMVYLQKENIIDESGMPKERFSAEFPKEGPSILRIQQVVRGDSAAYFCASSPGQGGGPQHFGDGTRLSIL.

There are a few counts of this clone. The gene calls are TRBV4-2 and TRBJ2-2; 14 bases are shared with TRBD2. This CDR3 region has 19 residues. The trim removed 0 bases at V and 6 bases at J, leaving 9 bases unmatched. CDR1 LGHNA and CDR2 YNFKEQ come from the germline V gene. The CDR3 reads CASSQERTSGRMHAGELFF. The CDR3 bases are TGTGCCAGCAGCCAAGAACGGACTAGCGGGAGGATGCACGCCGGGGAGCTGTTTTTT.

The chain joins TRBV20-1 to TRBJ2-1, with 8 bases identical to TRBD1. The junction had 7 bases not matched to a gene; V was cut back by 3 bases and J by 12 bases. This CDR3 has 12 amino acids. Germline V gene sequence: CDR1 DFQATT, CDR2 SNEGSKA (reference sequence). The CDR3 protein is CSASQGAMAQFF. DNA for the CDR3: TGCAGTGCTAGTCAGGGGGCGATGGCGCAGTTCTTC.

This clone was seen a few times. This chain links TRBV12-5 with TRBJ1-4; D is ambiguous. The CDR3 covers 13 residues. Germline values: CDR1 LGHNT, CDR2 FRNRAP. V shed 2 bases and J shed 4 bases, with 5 bases lying between them. CDR3 nucleotides: TGTGCTAGTGGTTTGCCGGGTAATGAAAAACTGTTTTTT. It specifies CASGLPGNEKLFF.

This clone was observed once. Here the CDR3 DNA reads TGTGCCAGCAGTTCAGGGATTCAGCCCCAGCATTTT. Encoded protein: CASSSGIQPQHF. The V and J genes are TRBV28 and TRBJ1-5; a weak D match, TRBD1 (5 bases). The germline V gene encodes CDR1 MDHEN and CDR2 SYDVKM. The CDR3 runs to 12 residues. Trimming removed 4 bases from V and 6 bases from J, with 7 bases in between.

The chain couples TRBV3-1 (or the pseudogene TRBV3-2) to TRBJ2-3; the D is unclear. V was cut by 4 bases and J by 0 bases, with 8 bases left in between. The V gene's germline CDR1 is LGHDT and CDR2 YNNKEL (reference sequence). The CDR3 sequence is 14 residues long. The CDR3 nucleotides are TGTGCCAGCAGCCCCACACAAAGCACAGATACGCAGTATTTT. Translated, it gives CASSPTQSTDTQYF.

This chain uses TRBV13 with TRBJ2-7; D is possibly TRBD1 (5 bases). Trimming cost V 7 bases and J 7 bases, with 20 bases left between them. The V gene's germline CDR1 is PRHDT and CDR2 FYEKMQ (reference sequence). This CDR3 spans 14 amino acids. CDR3 sequence reads: CASTVWLSRGEQYF. CDR3 nucleotides: TGTGCCAGCACCGTGTGGTTGAGTAGGGGAGAGCAGTACTTC. Together with reference TRBV13 and TRBJ2-7, the CDR3 gives the full variable domain: AAGVIQSPRHLIKEKRETATLKCYPIPRHDTVYWYQQGPGQDPQFLISFYEKMQSDKGSIPDRFSAQQFSDYHSELNMSSLELGDSALYFCASTVWLSRGEQYFGPGTRLTVT.

This chain links TRBV10-2 with TRBJ1-6; the match to TRBD1 covers 8 bases. Germline CDR1 WSHSY, CDR2 SAAADI. This CDR3 is built from 15 residues. The V gene end was trimmed by 6 bases and the J gene end by 5 bases; junction bases not matched to a gene: 6. CDR3: CASRQGAVDNSPLHF. The CDR3 DNA reads TGCGCCAGCAGGCAGGGGGCCGTTGATAATTCACCCCTCCACTTT.

CDR3 residues: CASSSQTGGVDEQYF. As DNA, the CDR3 is TGTGCCAGCAGCTCGCAGACAGGGGGGGTGGACGAGCAGTACTTC. The rearrangement links TRBV7-2 to TRBJ2-7, with TRBD1 matching over 9 bases. Unmatched junction bases numbered 9, after V lost 4 bases and J lost 5 bases. Germline lookup yields CDR1 SGHTA and CDR2 FQGNSA. This CDR3 contains 15 residues.

V and J are TRBV10-3 and TRBJ2-2, with 9 bases identical to TRBD1. Trimming at V came to 4 bases and at J to 6 bases, leaving 12 bases not matched to a gene. This CDR3 spans 17 amino acids. The V gene's germline CDR1 is ENHRY and CDR2 SYGVKD. The CDR3 here is CAISGKQGAQFAGELFF. DNA for the CDR3: TGTGCCATCAGTGGAAAACAGGGGGCGCAGTTTGCCGGGGAGCTGTTTTTT.

V usage is TRBV7-6 and J usage is TRBJ2-7; 8 bases align to TRBD2. J was trimmed by 0 bases and V by 5 bases; bases with no gene match: 6. This CDR3 has 15 residues. CDR1 and CDR2 from the germline V gene are SGHVS and FNYEAQ. CDR3 nucleotides: TGTGCCAGCAGCGAACTAGCGGATAGCTCCTACGAGCAGTACTTC. This gives the protein CASSELADSSYEQYF.

The V call is TRBV5-4, the J call TRBJ1-2; 7 nucleotides match TRBD1. The germline V gene has CDR1 SGHNT and CDR2 YYREEE (reference sequence). Trimming at V came to 2 bases and at J to 4 bases, leaving 11 bases not matched to a gene. CDR3 size: 16 residues. The CDR3 loop reads CASSLVSRGAGYGYTF. CDR3 nucleotides: TGTGCCAGCAGCTTAGTTTCCAGGGGGGCGGGCTATGGCTACACCTTC.

The chain couples TRBV5-4 to TRBJ1-2; D might be TRBD1 (6 bases). The CDR3 has 13 amino acids. Germline CDR1 SGHNT, CDR2 YYREEE (reference sequence). Trimming took 4 bases from V and 7 from J, leaving 14 bases between them. In nucleotides, the CDR3 is TGTGCCAGCAGCGCCGGACAGCCGCCTGGCTACACCTTC. Protein: CASSAGQPPGYTF.

The chain links TRBV7-2 to TRBJ1-6, with TRBD1 matching 9 bases. CDR1 and CDR2 (germline): SGHTA, FQGNSA. The CDR3 totals 16 residues. V was clipped by 5 bases and J by 4 bases; unmatched bases: 6. The CDR3 DNA sequence: TGTGCCAGCAGCCACGGGACAGGGAGATATAATTCACCCCTCCACTTT. Amino acids: CASSHGTGRYNSPLHF.

The V gene is TRBV5-1, the J gene TRBJ1-4, with 9 bases that match TRBD1. V was pared by 4 bases and J by 14 bases, with 12 bases of the junction left unmatched. The germline V gene encodes CDR1 SGHRS and CDR2 YFSETQ. This CDR3 comprises 14 residues. Here the CDR3 reads CASSPLVGTGWLFF. The CDR3, as DNA: TGCGCCAGCAGCCCCCTGGTGGGGACAGGGTGGCTGTTTTTT.

The rearrangement joins TRBV3-1 (or the pseudogene TRBV3-2) to TRBJ1-2; 9 nucleotides align to TRBD1. Germline V gives CDR1 LGHDT, CDR2 YNNKEL (reference sequence). CDR3 size: 16 residues. The trim removed 3 bases at V and 5 bases at J, leaving 10 bases unmatched. CDR3: CASSQFSGTGTYGYTF. DNA of the CDR3: TGTGCCAGCAGCCAGTTCTCCGGGACAGGGACATATGGCTACACCTTC.

The rearrangement uses TRBV6-2 or TRBV6-3 and TRBJ2-7, with 7 bases aligning to TRBD1. This CDR3 comprises 16 residues. Germline V gene data show CDR1 as MNHEY and CDR2 as SVGEGT. Trimming removed 5 bases from V and 3 bases from J; junction bases left unmatched: 13. CDR3 sequence (DNA): TGTGCCAGCAGTATAACACCCGGGACAGATCTCTACGAGCAGTACTTC. As protein: CASSITPGTDLYEQYF.

This clone occurred once. J is TRBJ1-3 and V is TRBV7-2; D may be TRBD1 (5 bases). V gave up 5 bases and J gave up 0 bases, with 11 bases separating them. The CDR3 contains 15 residues. Germline CDR1 reads SGHTA; CDR2 reads FQGNSA. The DNA for the CDR3 is TGTGCCAGCAGCCCGACAGCTTCCTCTGGAAACACCATATATTTT. This gives the protein CASSPTASSGNTIYF. Based on the CDR3 plus reference TRBV7-2 and TRBJ1-3, the full variable domain is GAGVSQSPSNKVTEKGKDVELRCDPISGHTALYWYRQSLGQGLEFLIYFQGNSAPDKSGLPSDRFSAERTGGSVSTLTIQRTQQEDSAVYLCASSPTASSGNTIYFGEGSWLTVV.

This clone was picked up many times. The chain has TRBV27 and TRBJ1-5, with D tentatively TRBD1 (5 bases). The V and J ends lost 5 bases and 5 bases respectively, with 10 bases between them. This CDR3 is built from 13 residues. CDR1 and CDR2 from the germline V gene are MNHEY and SMNVEV (reference sequence). This CDR3 is CASSKGVDQPQHF. The CDR3 DNA reads as TGTGCCAGCAGTAAAGGGGTCGATCAGCCCCAGCATTTT.

CDR3 loop: CASSLRLQETQYF. CDR3 nucleotides: TGTGCCAGCAGTTTAAGACTCCAAGAGACCCAGTACTTC. V and J are TRBV12-3 or TRBV12-4 and TRBJ2-5, with D uncertain. This CDR3 has 13 residues. Trimming took off 2 bases at V and 1 base at J, with 5 bases between the two ends.